This TCR beta chain emerged from a study of beta chain features in type 1 diabetes. Concerning this clone: Its cognate antigen is unknown.

One heparinised draw, averaging about 116 mL, was taken per donor. Sequenced material consisted of expressed TCRB transcripts (all of the isolated RNA was reverse transcribed). The data were produced by immunoSEQ multiplex PCR, yet TCRdb's version contains in-frame clones alone and is incomplete. The table lists about 140,000 clones, 9.7% of them singletons, with 0.55% to 0.65% in the top ten. Findings of the study overall: Any PCR bias toward short templates would affect both groups alike.

This TCR was recovered from a woman between 40 and 55 years old in good health. The sequenced sample consisted of central memory CD4+ T cells from blood.

CDR3 coding DNA: TGTGCCAGCAGTTCGGTGAACACCGGGGAGCTGTTTTTT. Translation: CASSSVNTGELFF. The chain employs TRBV2 and TRBJ2-2; D uncertain. V dropped 5 bases and J dropped 1 base, with 5 bases sitting between them. The germline V gene has CDR1 SNHLY and CDR2 FYNNEI. CDR3 length: 13 residues.